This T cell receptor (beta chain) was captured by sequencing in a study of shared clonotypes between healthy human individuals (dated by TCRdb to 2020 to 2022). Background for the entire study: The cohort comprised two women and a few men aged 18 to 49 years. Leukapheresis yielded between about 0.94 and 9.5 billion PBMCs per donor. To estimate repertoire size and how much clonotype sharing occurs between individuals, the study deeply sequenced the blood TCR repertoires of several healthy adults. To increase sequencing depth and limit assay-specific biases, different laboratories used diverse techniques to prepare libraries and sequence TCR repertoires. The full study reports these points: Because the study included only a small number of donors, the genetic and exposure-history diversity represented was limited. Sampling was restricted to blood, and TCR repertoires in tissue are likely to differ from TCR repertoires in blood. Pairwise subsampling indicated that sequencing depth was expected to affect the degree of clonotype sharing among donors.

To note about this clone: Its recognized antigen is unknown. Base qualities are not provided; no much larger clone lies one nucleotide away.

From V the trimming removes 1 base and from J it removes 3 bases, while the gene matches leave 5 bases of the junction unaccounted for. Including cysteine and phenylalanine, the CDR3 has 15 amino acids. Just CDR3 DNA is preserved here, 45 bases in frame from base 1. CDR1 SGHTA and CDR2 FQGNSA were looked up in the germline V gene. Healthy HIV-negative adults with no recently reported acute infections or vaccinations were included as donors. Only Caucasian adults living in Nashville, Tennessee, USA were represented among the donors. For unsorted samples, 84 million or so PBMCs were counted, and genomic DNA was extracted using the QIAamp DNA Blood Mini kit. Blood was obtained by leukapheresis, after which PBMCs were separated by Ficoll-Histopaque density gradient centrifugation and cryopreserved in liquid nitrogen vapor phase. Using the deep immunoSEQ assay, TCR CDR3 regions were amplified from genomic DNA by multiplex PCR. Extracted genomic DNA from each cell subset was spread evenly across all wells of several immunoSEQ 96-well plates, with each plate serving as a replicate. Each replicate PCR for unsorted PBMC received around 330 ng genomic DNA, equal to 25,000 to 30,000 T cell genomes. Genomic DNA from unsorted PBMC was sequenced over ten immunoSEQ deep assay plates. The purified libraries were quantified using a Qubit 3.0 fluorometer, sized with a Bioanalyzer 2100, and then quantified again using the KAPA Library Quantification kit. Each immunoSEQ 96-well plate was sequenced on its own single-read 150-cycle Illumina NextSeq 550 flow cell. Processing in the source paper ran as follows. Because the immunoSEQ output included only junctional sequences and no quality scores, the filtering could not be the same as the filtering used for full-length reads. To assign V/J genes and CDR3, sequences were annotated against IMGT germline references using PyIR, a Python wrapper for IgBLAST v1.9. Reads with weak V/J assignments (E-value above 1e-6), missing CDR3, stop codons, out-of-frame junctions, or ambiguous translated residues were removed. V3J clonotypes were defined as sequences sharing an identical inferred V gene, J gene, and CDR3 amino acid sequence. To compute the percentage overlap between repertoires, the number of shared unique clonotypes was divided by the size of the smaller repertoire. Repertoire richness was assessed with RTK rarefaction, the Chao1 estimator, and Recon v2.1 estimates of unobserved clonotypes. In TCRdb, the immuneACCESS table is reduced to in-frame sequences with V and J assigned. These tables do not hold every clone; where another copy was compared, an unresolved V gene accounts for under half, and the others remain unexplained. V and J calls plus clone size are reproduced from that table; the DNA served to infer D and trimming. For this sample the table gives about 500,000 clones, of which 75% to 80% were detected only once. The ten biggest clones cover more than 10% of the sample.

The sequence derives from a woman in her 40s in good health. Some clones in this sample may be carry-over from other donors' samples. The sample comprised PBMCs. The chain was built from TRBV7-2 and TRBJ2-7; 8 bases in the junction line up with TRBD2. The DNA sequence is TGTGCCAGCAGCTTAGTGACGGGAGGGGGCTACGAGCAGTACTTC. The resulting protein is CASSLVTGGGYEQYF.